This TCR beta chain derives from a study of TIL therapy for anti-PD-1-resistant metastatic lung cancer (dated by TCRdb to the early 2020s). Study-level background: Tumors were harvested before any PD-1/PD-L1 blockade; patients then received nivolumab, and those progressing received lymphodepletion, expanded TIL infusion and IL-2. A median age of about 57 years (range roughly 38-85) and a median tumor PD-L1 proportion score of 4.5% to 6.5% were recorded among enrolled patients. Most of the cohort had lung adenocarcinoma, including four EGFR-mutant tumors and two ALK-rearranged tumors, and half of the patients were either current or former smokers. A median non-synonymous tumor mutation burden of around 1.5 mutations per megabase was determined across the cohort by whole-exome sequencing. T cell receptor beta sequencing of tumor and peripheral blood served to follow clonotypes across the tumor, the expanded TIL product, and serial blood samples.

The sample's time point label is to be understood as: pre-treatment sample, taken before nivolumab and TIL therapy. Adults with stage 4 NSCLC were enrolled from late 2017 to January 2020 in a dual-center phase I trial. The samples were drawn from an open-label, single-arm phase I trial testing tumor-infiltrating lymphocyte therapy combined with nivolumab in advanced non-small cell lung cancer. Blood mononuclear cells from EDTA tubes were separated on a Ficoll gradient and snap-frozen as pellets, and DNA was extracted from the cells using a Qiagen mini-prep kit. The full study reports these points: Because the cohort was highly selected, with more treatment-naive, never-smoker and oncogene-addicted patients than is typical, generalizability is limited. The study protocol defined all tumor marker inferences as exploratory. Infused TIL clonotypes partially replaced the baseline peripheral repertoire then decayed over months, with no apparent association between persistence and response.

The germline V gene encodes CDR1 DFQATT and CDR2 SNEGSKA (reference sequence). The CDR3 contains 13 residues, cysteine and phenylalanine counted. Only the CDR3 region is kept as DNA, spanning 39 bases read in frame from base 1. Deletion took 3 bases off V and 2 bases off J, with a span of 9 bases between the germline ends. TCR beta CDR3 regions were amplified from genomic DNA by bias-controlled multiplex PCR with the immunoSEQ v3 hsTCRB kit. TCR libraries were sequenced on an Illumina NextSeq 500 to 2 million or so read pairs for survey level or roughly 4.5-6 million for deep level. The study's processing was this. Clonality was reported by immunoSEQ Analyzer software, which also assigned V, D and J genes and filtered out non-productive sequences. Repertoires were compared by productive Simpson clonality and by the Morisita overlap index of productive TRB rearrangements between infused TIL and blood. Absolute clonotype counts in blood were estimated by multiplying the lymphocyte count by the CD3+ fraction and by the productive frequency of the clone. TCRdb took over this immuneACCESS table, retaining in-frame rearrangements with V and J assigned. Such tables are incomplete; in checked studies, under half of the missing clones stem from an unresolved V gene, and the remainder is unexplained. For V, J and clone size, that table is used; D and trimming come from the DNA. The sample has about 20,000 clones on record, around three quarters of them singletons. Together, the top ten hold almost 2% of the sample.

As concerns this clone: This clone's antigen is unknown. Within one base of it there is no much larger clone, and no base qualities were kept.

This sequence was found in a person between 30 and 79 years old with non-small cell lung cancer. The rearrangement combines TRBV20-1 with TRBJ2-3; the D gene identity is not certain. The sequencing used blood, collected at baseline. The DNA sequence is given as TGCAGTGCTAGTCAGGTTGCCACAGATACGCAGTATTTT. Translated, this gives CSASQVATDTQYF.